This T cell receptor beta chain was sequenced for a study of T-cell reconstitution after alpha-beta-depleted transplantation in children. A library of TCRbeta sequences, prepared with unique molecular identifiers, was generated. From the PCR reads, TCRdb called clonotypes with MiXCR, one entry per CDR3 protein. The sample lists 190,000 or so distinct CDR3 sequences, 6.3% occurring once. This clonotype appeared a few times. CDR1 and CDR2 (germline): SGHDN, FVKESK. The CDR3 totals 16 residues. V was shortened by 4 bases and J by 2 bases, with 17 bases between the two germline ends. The sequence derives from a girl in the first two years of life with combined immunodeficiency, due to receive a stem cell transplant. The rearrangement joins TRBV14 to TRBJ1-1; perhaps TRBD1 as D (5 bases). The sequencing used PBMCs, collected before TCRalphabeta/CD19-depleted stem cell transplant. CDR3 coding DNA: TGTGCCAGCAGCCGATTTCCCGGGACGGACAACACTGAAGCTTTCTTT. Encoded protein: CASSRFPGTDNTEAFF.